A single sample gave rise to the 15 T cell receptor beta chains below, sequenced in a study of control samples from healthy donors and cancer patients. Only in-frame clones appear in the TCRdb table, and some are missing; sequencing was by immunoSEQ multiplex PCR. In the table there are approximately 170,000 clones, roughly 90% of which are singletons. Material for sequencing was blood. These receptors came from a woman aged 25 to 39 in good health.

This clone was seen once. This chain links TRBV9 with TRBJ2-7; 14 bases are a match to TRBD2. This CDR3 region has 15 residues. The V gene end was trimmed by 2 bases and the J gene end by 7 bases; junction bases not matched to a gene: 5. CDR1 SGDLS and CDR2 YYNGEE come from the germline V gene. CDR3 in amino acids: CASSVGTSGSGEQYF. CDR3 bases: TGTGCCAGCAGCGTGGGGACTAGCGGGAGCGGTGAGCAGTACTTC.

The chain recombines TRBV27 with TRBJ2-4; 7 bases align to TRBD1. The length of the CDR3 is 16 residues. The germline V gene has CDR1 MNHEY and CDR2 SMNVEV (reference sequence). V was pared by 5 bases and J by 2 bases, with 9 bases of the junction left unmatched. In DNA, the CDR3 is TGTGCCAGCAGTCCCGGGCCACAGGGGTCCAAAAACATTCAGTACTTC. Translated: CASSPGPQGSKNIQYF.

This clone was seen a single time. The gene calls are TRBV5-4 and TRBJ2-3, with D hard to call. CDR3 length: 14 residues. Trimming shortened V by 2 bases and J by 5 bases, and 12 bases separated the two germline ends. Germline CDR1 reads SGHNT; CDR2 reads YYREEE (reference sequence). This CDR3 is CASSFLYGLDTQYF. CDR3 coding DNA: TGTGCCAGCAGCTTTTTGTACGGGCTAGATACGCAGTATTTT.

The chain is built from TRBV3-1 (or the pseudogene TRBV3-2) and TRBJ2-7, with D hard to call. V shed 0 bases and J shed 0 bases, with 15 bases lying between them. The CDR3 contains 17 residues. Germline assignment: CDR1 LGHDT and CDR2 YNNKEL (reference sequence). Here the CDR3 reads CASSQEGLGLSSYEQYF. DNA for the CDR3: TGTGCCAGCAGCCAAGAAGGTCTAGGGCTTAGCTCCTACGAGCAGTACTTC.

The V and J genes are TRBV28 and TRBJ2-7, with 10 positions matching TRBD2. Looked up from germline, CDR1 is MDHEN and CDR2 is SYDVKM. The CDR3 extends over 15 amino acids. V trimming: 6 bases; J trimming: 2 bases; junction bases outside the gene matches: 7. This chain's CDR3 is CASSRPSGRAYEQYF. The DNA for the CDR3 is TGTGCCAGCAGCCGGCCCAGCGGGAGGGCCTACGAGCAGTACTTC.

This chain uses TRBV27 with TRBJ2-5; the match to TRBD2 covers 12 bases. This CDR3 is 17 amino acids long. J was trimmed by 5 bases and V by 4 bases; bases with no gene match: 11. CDR1 and CDR2 from the germline V gene are MNHEY and SMNVEV (reference sequence). This CDR3 reads CASSSGLAGLGWETQYF. CDR3 sequence (DNA): TGTGCCAGCAGTTCAGGACTAGCGGGGTTGGGTTGGGAGACCCAGTACTTC.

The chain recombines TRBV4-2 with TRBJ2-3; TRBD1 is a possible D gene (6 bases). CDR1 and CDR2 (germline): LGHNA, YNFKEQ. The CDR3 sequence is 16 residues long. Deletions cut 1 base from V and 4 bases from J, with 15 bases between. The CDR3, as DNA: TGTGCCAGCAGCCAAGGGCAAGGGGGTGGCGCAGATACGCAGTATTTT. This sequence encodes CASSQGQGGGADTQYF.

Of note for this clone: The sample carries other DNA sequences with the same CDR3. The chain couples TRBV28 to TRBJ2-7, with 10 nucleotides matching TRBD1. CDR1 MDHEN and CDR2 SYDVKM come from the germline V gene. Trimming cost V 5 bases and J 4 bases; bases outside gene matches: 8. The CDR3 is made up of 15 amino acids. The CDR3 DNA is TGTGCCAGCAGTCCCTACTGGACAGGGGGTTACGAGCAGTACTTC. This encodes CASSPYWTGGYEQYF.

The chain uses TRBV9 and TRBJ1-4; 8 nucleotides align to TRBD1. Losses at the gene ends were 4 bases for V and 4 bases for J; bases not matched to a gene: 9. CDR3 length: 16 residues. CDR1 and CDR2 from the germline V gene are SGDLS and YYNGEE. For the CDR3, the DNA is TGTGCCAGCAGCCCCTCCTCAGGGGGCAATAATGAAAAACTGTTTTTT. This sequence encodes CASSPSSGGNNEKLFF.

In this sample, this clone turned up once. The V call is TRBV5-4, the J call TRBJ2-5, with D perhaps assigned TRBD1 or TRBD2 (5 bases each). The CDR3 has 17 residues. Looked up from germline, CDR1 is SGHNT and CDR2 is YYREEE (reference sequence). The V gene lost 4 bases and the J gene lost 3 bases, with 22 bases spanning the gap. Here the CDR3 DNA reads TGTGCCAGCAGCCCGCCCGAGGGGCGTGACTTTAAAGAGACCCAGTACTTC. Residues: CASSPPEGRDFKETQYF.

V is TRBV10-3 and J is TRBJ2-2; 9 bases line up with TRBD2. Germline CDR1 reads ENHRY; CDR2 reads SYGVKD. The CDR3 has 15 residues. After removal of 10 bases from V and 6 bases from J, the junction contained 12 bases not matched to a gene. The CDR3 region has the DNA TGTGCCACAAAAGCGGCGGGAGGGTTCGCCGGGGAGCTGTTTTTT. Its protein is CATKAAGGFAGELFF.

The gene calls are TRBV4-2 and TRBJ1-3; TRBD1 is a possible D gene (5 bases). V lost 4 bases and J lost 2, with 15 bases in between. This CDR3 is built from 16 residues. The germline V gene encodes CDR1 LGHNA and CDR2 YNFKEQ. For the CDR3, the DNA is TGTGCCAGCAGCCTCAACGCAGGGAAGACTGGAAACACCATATATTTT. The encoded protein is CASSLNAGKTGNTIYF.

The chain couples TRBV4-1 to TRBJ2-7, with D tentatively TRBD1 (5 bases). Germline values: CDR1 MGHRA, CDR2 YSYEKL. Trimming took off 5 bases at V and 2 bases at J, with 13 bases between the two ends. The length of the CDR3 is 14 residues. CDR3 bases: TGCGCCAGCAGCTTGGGGCACAGCGCCTACGAGCAGTACTTC. It codes for CASSLGHSAYEQYF.

The rearrangement uses TRBV6-7 and TRBJ2-2; 12 bases align to TRBD1. TRBV6-7 counts as an open reading frame of uncertain function. This CDR3 contains 16 residues. The junction had 6 bases not matched to a gene; V was cut back by 6 bases and J by 4 bases. This CDR3 is CASSKGTGGCTGELFF. The CDR3 DNA reads as TGTGCCAGCAGCAAAGGGACAGGGGGCTGCACCGGGGAGCTGTTTTTT.

J is TRBJ1-5 and V is TRBV27; 7 nucleotides agree with TRBD1. The CDR3 length is 14 residues. V shed 3 bases and J 7 bases; nucleotides not matched to a gene: 6. CDR1 is MNHEY and CDR2 is SMNVEV in the germline V gene (reference sequence). CDR3 loop: CASSLAGGGQPQHF. DNA of the CDR3: TGTGCCAGCAGTTTGGCAGGGGGAGGACAGCCCCAGCATTTT.